The rows below give T cell receptor beta chains drawn from one sample of a study of T cells in Graves' hyperthyroidism and ophthalmopathy. TCRdb processed the multiplex PCR reads anew with MiXCR; each CDR3 protein has one entry. The profile shows fewer than 900,000 distinct CDR3 sequences, 16% of them singletons. Sequencing was carried out using blood. These receptors originate from a man younger than 35 with Graves' hyperthyroidism. Both conserved end residues are part of each CDR3. A D gene is named only where the DNA matches it firmly. Size values are once, few and many counts, or a class for expanded clones, and some rows have none.

CDR3 DNA	CDR3 protein	clone size	D gene	J gene	V gene
TGTGCCAGCTCACCTAGAGCCGAGGCGACGGGAATGAGCACTGAAGCTTTCTTT	CASSPRAEATGMSTEAFF	few	NA	TRBJ1-1	TRBV18
TGTGCCAGCAGCCGCGACGGCCGCGTAGAGACCCAGTACTTC	CASSRDGRVETQYF	many	NA	TRBJ2-5	TRBV7-2
TGTGCCACCAGGACGGCGGGGGACACTGAAGCTTTCTTT	CATRTAGDTEAFF	NA	NA	TRBJ1-1	TRBV24-1
TGTGCCAGCAGCTTAAGGGCTAGCGGGAGGGTGGATGAGCAGTTCTTC	CASSLRASGRVDEQFF	few	TRBD2	TRBJ2-1	TRBV7-3
TGTGCCAGCAGCTTGAGACAGCTCAATCAGCCCCAGCATTTT	CASSLRQLNQPQHF	few	NA	TRBJ1-5	TRBV11-3
TGTGCCAGCAGGCCCGGGACACGCACAGATACGCAGTATTTT	CASRPGTRTDTQYF	many	NA	TRBJ2-3	TRBV6-1
TGTGCCACGGGGGAATCTGGGGCCAACGTCCTGACTTTC	CATGESGANVLTF	few	NA	TRBJ2-6	TRBV10-3
TGTGCCAGCAGTCCACATTACAGGAACACTGAAGCTTTCTTT	CASSPHYRNTEAFF	NA	NA	TRBJ1-1	TRBV28
TGTGCCAGCAGTGAAATGGGGGGCGCAGGTGGCTACACCTTC	CASSEMGGAGGYTF	NA	NA	TRBJ1-2	TRBV25-1
TGTGCCATCAGTAAGACGGACGGTAATTCACCCCTCCACTTT	CAISKTDGNSPLHF	NA	NA	TRBJ1-6	TRBV10-3
TGTGCCAGCAGCCTCACTCCGTTTATGAACACTGAAGCTTTCTTT	CASSLTPFMNTEAFF	many	NA	TRBJ1-1	TRBV7-2
TGTGCCATCAGCCCTTTCGTAGGCGGAGGGGACTATGGCTACACCTTC	CAISPFVGGGDYGYTF	NA	NA	TRBJ1-2	TRBV10-3
TGTGCCGCAATCCAGCCCGGGAGGAACACTGAAGCTTTCTTT	CAAIQPGRNTEAFF	few	NA	TRBJ1-1	TRBV10-3
TGCAGTGCTAGAACTGGGGGCACTGGGGCCAACGTCCTGACTTTC	CSARTGGTGANVLTF	NA	NA	TRBJ2-6	TRBV20-1
TGTGCCAGCAGTCGTAGCGGGAGCTTTCGGAACAATGAGCAGTTCTTC	CASSRSGSFRNNEQFF	many	TRBD2	TRBJ2-1	TRBV12-3/TRBV12-4
TGTGCCAGCAGTGCGGAGGAGGGGAGCGCAGAGACCCAGTACTTC	CASSAEEGSAETQYF	few	NA	TRBJ2-5	TRBV6-1
TGTGCCAGCAGCTTAGAGCGGGGTGGGGACTCGGGGAATGAGCAGTTCTTC	CASSLERGGDSGNEQFF	NA	TRBD2	TRBJ2-1	TRBV7-9
TGTGCCAGCAGCTACGGACGTCAGAACACTGAAGCTTTCTTT	CASSYGRQNTEAFF	many	NA	TRBJ1-1	TRBV7-2